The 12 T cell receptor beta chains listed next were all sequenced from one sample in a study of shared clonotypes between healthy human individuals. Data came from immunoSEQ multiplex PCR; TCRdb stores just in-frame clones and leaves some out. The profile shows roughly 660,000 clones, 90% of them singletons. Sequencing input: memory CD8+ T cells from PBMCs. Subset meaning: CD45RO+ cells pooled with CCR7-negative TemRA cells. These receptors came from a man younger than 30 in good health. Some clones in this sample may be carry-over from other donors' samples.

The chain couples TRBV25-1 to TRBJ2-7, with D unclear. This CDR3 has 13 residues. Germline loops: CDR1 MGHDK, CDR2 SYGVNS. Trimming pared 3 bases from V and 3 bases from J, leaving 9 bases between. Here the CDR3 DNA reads TGTGCCAGCAGTGAGGTAGGAAACTACGAGCAGTACTTC. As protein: CASSEVGNYEQYF.

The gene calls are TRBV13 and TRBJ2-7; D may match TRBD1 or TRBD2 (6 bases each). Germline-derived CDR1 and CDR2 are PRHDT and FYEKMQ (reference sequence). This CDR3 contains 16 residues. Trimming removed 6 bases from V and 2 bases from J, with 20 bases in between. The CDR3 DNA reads TGTGCCAGCAGTTCGAGATTAAGGGGGGACCCCTACGAGCAGTACTTC. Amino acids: CASSSRLRGDPYEQYF.

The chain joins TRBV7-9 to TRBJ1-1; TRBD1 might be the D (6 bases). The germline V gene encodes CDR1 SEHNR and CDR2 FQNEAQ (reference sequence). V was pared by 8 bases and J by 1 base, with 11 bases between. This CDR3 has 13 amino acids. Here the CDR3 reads CASWGARNTEAFF. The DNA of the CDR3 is TGTGCCAGCTGGGGGGCAAGGAACACTGAAGCTTTCTTT.

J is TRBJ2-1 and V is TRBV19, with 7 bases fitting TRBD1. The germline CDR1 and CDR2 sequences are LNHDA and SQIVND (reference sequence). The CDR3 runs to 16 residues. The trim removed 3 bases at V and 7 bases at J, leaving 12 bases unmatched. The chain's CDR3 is CASSIPMTGPGNEQFF. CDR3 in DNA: TGTGCCAGTAGTATCCCGATGACAGGGCCTGGGAATGAGCAGTTCTTC. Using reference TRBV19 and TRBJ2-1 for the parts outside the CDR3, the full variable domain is DGGITQSPKYLFRKEGQNVTLSCEQNLNHDAMYWYRQDPGQGLRLIYYSQIVNDFQKGDIAEGYSVSREKKESFPLTVTSAQKNPTAFYLCASSIPMTGPGNEQFFGPGTRLTVL.

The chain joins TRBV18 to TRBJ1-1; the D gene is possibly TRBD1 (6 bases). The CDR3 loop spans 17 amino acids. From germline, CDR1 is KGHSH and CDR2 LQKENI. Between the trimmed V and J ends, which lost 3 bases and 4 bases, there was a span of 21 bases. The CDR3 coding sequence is TGTGCCAGCTCACCGTCCCAGGGGACGTATGTTGGCACTGAAGCTTTCTTT. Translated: CASSPSQGTYVGTEAFF.

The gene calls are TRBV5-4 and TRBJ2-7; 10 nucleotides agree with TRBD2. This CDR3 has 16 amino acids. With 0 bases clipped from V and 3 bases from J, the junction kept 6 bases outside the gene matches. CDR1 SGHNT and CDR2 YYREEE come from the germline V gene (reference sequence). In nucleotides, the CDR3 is TGTGCCAGCAGCTTGGGAGGGACTAGCGCAAACTACGAGCAGTACTTC. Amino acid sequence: CASSLGGTSANYEQYF.

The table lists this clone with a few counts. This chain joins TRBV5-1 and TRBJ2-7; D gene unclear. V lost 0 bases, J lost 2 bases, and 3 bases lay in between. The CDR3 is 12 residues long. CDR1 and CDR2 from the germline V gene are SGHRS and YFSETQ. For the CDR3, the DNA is TGCGCCAGCAGCTTGGACACCTACGAGCAGTACTTC. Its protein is CASSLDTYEQYF.

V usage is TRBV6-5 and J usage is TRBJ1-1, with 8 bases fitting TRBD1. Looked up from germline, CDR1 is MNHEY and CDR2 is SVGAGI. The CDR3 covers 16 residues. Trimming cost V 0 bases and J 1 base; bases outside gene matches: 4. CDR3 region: CASSYSRTGRNTEAFF. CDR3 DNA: TGTGCCAGCAGTTACTCCCGGACAGGGAGGAACACTGAAGCTTTCTTT.

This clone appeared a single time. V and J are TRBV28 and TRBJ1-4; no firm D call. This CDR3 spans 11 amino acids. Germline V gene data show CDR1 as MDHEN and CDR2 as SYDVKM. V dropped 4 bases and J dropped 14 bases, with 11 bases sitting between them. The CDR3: CASSSSTTLFF. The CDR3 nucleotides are TGTGCCAGCAGTTCATCGACAACGCTGTTTTTT.

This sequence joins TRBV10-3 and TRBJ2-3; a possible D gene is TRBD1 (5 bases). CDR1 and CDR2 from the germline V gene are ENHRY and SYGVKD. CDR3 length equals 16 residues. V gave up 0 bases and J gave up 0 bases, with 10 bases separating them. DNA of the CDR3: TGTGCCATCAGTGAGTCGACGGCAGGGAGCACAGATACGCAGTATTTT. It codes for CAISESTAGSTDTQYF.

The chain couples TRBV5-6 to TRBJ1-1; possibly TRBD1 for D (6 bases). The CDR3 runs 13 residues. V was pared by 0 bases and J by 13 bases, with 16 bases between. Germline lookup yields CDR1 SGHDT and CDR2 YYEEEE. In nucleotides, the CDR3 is TGTGCCAGCAGCTTGGTTGGGGCCCAACAGGGTTTCTTT. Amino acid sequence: CASSLVGAQQGFF.

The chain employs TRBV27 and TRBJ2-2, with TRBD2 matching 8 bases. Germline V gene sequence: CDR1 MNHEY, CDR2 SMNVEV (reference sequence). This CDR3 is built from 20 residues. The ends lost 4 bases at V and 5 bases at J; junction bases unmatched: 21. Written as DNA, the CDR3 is TGTGCCAGCAGTTCTCGGGTGAACTTAGCGGGGCGGAAGTCGACCGGGGAGCTGTTTTTT. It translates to CASSSRVNLAGRKSTGELFF.